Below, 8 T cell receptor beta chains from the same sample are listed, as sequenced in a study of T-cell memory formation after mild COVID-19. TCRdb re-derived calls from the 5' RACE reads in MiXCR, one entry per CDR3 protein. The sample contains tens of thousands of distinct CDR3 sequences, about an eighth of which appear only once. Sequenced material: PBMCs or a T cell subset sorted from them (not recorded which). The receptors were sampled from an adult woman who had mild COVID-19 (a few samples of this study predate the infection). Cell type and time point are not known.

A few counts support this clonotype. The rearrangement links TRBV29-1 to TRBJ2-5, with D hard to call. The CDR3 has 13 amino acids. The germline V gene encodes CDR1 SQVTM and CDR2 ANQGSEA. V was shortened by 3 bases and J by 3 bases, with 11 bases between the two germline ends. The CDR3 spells CSVEVPGKETQYF. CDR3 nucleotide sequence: TGCAGCGTTGAGGTGCCTGGAAAAGAGACCCAGTACTTC.

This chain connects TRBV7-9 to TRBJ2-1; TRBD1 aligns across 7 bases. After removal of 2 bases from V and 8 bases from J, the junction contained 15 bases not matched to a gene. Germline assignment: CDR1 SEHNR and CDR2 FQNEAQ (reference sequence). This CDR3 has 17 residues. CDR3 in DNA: TGTGCCAGCAGCTTAATAGGGGGCAGTCCCCACGGGCATGAGCAGTTCTTC. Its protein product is CASSLIGGSPHGHEQFF. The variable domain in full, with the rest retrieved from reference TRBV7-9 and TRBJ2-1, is DTGVSQNPRHKITKRGQNVTFRCDPISEHNRLYWYRQTLGQGPEFLTYFQNEAQLEKSRLLSDRFSAERPKGSFSTLEIQRTEQGDSAMYLCASSLIGGSPHGHEQFFGPGTRLTVL.

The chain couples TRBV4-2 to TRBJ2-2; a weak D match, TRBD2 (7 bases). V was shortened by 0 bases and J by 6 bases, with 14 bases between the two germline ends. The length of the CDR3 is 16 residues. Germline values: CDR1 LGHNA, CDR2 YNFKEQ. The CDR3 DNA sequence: TGTGCCAGCAGCCAAGAATTGGGGGGGCAGTCCGGGGAGCTGTTTTTT. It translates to CASSQELGGQSGELFF.

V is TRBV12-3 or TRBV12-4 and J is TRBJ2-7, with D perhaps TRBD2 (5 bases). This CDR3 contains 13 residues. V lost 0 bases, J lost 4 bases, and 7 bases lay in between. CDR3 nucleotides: TGTGCCAGCAGTTTAGCGAGGGAATACGAGCAGTACTTC. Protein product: CASSLAREYEQYF.

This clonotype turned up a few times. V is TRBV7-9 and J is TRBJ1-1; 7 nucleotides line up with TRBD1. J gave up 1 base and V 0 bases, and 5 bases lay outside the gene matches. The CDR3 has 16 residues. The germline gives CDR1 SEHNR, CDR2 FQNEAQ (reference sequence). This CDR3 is CASSLAPGQPNTEAFF. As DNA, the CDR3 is TGTGCCAGCAGCTTAGCGCCGGGACAGCCGAACACTGAAGCTTTCTTT.

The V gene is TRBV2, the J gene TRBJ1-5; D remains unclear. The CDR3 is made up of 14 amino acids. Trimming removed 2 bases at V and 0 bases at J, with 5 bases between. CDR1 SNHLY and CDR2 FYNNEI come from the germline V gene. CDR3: CASSEQDSNQPQHF. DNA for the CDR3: TGTGCCAGCAGTGAACAGGATAGCAATCAGCCCCAGCATTTT.

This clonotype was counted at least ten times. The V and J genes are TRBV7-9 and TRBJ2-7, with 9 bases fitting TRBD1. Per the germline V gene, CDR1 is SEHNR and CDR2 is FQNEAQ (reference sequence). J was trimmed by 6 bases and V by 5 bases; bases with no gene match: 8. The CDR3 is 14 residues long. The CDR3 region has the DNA TGTGCCAGCAGCCCCGGGACAGGGATTCTCGAGCAGTACTTC. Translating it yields CASSPGTGILEQYF. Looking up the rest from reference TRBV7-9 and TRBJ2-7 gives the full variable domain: DTGVSQNPRHKITKRGQNVTFRCDPISEHNRLYWYRQTLGQGPEFLTYFQNEAQLEKSRLLSDRFSAERPKGSFSTLEIQRTEQGDSAMYLCASSPGTGILEQYFGPGTRLTVT.

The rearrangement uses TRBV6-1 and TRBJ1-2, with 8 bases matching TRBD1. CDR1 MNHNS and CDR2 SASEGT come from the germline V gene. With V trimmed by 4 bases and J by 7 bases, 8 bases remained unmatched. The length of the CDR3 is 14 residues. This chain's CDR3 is CASSGWSGGIGYTF. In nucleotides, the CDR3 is TGTGCCAGCAGTGGGTGGTCAGGGGGCATTGGCTACACCTTC.